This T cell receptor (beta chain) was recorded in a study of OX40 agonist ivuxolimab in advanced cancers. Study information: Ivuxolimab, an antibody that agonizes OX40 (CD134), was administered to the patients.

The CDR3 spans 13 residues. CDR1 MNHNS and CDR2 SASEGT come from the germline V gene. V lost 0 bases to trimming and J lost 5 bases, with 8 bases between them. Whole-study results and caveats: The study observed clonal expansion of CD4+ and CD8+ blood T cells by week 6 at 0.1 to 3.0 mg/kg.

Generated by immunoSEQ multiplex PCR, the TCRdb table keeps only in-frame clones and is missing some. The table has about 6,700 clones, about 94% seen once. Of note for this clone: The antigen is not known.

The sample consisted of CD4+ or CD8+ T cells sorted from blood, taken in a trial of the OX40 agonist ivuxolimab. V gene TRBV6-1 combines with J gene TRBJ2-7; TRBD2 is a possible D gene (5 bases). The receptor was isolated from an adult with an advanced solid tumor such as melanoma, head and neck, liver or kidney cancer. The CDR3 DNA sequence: TGTGCCAGCAGTGAAGCGCGGGTACACGAGCAGTACTTC. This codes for CASSEARVHEQYF.